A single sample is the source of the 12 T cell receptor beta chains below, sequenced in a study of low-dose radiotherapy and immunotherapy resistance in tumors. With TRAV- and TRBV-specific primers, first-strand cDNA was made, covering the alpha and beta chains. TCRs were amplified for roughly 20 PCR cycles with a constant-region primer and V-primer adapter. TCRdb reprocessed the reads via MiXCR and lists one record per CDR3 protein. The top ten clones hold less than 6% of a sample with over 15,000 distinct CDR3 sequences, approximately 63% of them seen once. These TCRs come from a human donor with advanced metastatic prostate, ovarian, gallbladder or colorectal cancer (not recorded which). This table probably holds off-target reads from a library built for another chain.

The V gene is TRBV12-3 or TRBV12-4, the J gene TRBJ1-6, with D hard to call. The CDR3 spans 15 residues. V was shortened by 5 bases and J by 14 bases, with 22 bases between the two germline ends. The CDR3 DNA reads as TGTGCCAGCAGTCCACGCCGCGGTGCCGCGGGGTCCCTCCACTTT. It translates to CASSPRRGAAGSLHF.

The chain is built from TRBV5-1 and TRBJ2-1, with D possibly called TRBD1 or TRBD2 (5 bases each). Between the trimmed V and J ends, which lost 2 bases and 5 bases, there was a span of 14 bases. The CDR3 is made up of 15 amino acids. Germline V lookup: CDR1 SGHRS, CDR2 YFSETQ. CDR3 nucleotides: TGCGCCAGCAGCTTCGAAAAGGGACGAAACAATGAGCAGTTCTTC. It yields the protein CASSFEKGRNNEQFF.

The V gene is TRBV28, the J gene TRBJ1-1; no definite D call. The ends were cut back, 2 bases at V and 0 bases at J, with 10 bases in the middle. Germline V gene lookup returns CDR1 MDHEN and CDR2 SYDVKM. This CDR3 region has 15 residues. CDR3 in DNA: TGTGCCAGCAGTTTACGGGGAGTCATGAACACTGAAGCTTTCTTT. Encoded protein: CASSLRGVMNTEAFF.

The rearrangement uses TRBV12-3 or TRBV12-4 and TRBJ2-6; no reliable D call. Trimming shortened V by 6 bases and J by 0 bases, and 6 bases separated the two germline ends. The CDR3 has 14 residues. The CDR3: CASRPASGANVLTF. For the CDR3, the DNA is TGTGCCAGCAGGCCCGCCTCTGGGGCCAACGTCCTGACTTTC.

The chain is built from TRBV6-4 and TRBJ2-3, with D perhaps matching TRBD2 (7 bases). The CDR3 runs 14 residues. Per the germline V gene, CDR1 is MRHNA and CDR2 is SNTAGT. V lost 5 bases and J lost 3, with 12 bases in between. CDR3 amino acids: CASSLRGGTDTQYF. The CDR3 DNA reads TGTGCCAGCAGTCTCAGGGGAGGGACAGATACGCAGTATTTT.

CDR3 DNA: TGTGCCAGTAGTATAGGCTCAAACAGCTACGAGCAGTACTTC. This translates into CASSIGSNSYEQYF. The rearrangement links TRBV19 to TRBJ2-7; D not certain. Germline CDR1 is LNHDA and CDR2 is SQIVND (reference sequence). The CDR3 runs 14 residues. The V end lost 1 base, the J end lost 3 bases, and 10 bases lay between the germline ends.

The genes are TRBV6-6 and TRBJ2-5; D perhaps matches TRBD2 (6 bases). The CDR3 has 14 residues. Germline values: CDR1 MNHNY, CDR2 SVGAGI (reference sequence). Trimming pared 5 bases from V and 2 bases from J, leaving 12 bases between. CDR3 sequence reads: CASSAGGAQETQYF. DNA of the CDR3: TGTGCCAGCAGTGCCGGAGGGGCACAAGAGACCCAGTACTTC.

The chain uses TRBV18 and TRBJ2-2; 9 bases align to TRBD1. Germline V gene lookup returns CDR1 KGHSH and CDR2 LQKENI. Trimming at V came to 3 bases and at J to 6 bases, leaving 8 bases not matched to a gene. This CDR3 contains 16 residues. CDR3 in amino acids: CASSPTLQGAAGELFF. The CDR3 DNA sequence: TGTGCCAGCTCACCCACTTTACAGGGGGCGGCCGGGGAGCTGTTTTTT.

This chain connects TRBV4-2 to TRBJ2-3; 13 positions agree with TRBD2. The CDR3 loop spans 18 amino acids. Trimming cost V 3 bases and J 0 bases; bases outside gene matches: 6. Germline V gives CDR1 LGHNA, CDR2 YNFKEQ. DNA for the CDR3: TGTGCCAGCAGCCATGGACTAGCGGGGGCGCGTAGCACAGATACGCAGTATTTT. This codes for CASSHGLAGARSTDTQYF.

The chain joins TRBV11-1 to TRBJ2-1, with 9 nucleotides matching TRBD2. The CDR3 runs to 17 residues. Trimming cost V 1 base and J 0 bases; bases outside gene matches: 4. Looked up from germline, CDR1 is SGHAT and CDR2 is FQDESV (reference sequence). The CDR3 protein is CASSLEVSGSSYNEQFF. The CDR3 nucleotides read TGTGCCAGCAGCTTAGAGGTTAGCGGGAGCTCCTACAATGAGCAGTTCTTC.

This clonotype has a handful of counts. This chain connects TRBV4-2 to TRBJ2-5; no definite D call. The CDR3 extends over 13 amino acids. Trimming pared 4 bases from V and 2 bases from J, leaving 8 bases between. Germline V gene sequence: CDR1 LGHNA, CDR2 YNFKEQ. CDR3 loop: CASSLSDQETQYF. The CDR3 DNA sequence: TGTGCCAGCAGCCTGTCTGATCAAGAGACCCAGTACTTC.

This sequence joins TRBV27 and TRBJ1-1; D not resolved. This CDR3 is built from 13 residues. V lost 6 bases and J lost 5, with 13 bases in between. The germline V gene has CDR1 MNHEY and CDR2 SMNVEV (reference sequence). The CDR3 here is CASRLRATTEAFF. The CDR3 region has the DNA TGTGCCAGCAGGCTCAGAGCGACAACTGAAGCTTTCTTT.